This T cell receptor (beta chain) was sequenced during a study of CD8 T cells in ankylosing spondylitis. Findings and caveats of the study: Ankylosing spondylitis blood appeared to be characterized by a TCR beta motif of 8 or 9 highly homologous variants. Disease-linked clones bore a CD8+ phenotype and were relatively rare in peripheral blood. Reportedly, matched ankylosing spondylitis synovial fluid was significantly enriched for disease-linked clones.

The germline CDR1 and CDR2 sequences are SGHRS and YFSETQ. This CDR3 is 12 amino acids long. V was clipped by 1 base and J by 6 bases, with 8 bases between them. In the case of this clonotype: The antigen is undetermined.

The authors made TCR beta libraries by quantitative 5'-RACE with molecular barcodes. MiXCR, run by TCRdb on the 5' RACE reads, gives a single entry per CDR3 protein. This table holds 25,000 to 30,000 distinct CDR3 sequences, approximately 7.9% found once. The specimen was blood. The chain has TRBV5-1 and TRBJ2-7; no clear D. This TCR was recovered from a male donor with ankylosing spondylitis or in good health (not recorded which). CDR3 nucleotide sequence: TGCGCCAGCAGCTTGAGGCTCGGCGAGCAGTACTTC. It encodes CASSLRLGEQYF.